These T cell receptor beta chains were read from a single sample in a study of graft-versus-host responses after intestinal transplantation. Antigens of these TCRs are unknown. Profiled with immunoSEQ multiplex PCR; TCRdb holds only in-frame clones, not every one. This sample carries roughly 77,000 clones, 89% of them seen once, and the ten largest clones take 2% to 3%. Material: unstimulated CD8+ T cells sorted from spleen or lymph node cells, obtained before intestinal transplant. These receptors came from a human donor who received an intestinal transplant. CDR3s include the opening cysteine and the closing phenylalanine or tryptophan. The D gene is left open where the match is weak. Part of the rows lack a size; the others show once, few, many or a class for expanded clones.

NA,TRBV18,NA,TRBJ2-4,CASSPYPGLAKNIQYF,TGTGCCAGCTCACCATATCCGGGACTAGCCAAAAACATTCAGTACTTC
TRBD1,TRBV7-8,NA,TRBJ2-5,CASSRLGQGQETQYF,TGTGCCAGCAGCCGATTAGGACAGGGCCAAGAGACCCAGTACTTC
NA,TRBV6-4,NA,TRBJ2-7,CASIVADTYEQYF,TGTGCCAGCATAGTAGCGGATACCTACGAGCAGTACTTC
TRBD2,TRBV5-1,NA,TRBJ2-7,CASSWTAGLVFTYEQYF,TGCGCCAGCAGCTGGACCGCGGGACTAGTTTTCACCTACGAGCAGTACTTC
NA,TRBV28,NA,TRBJ2-7,CASGGLAASYEQYF,TGTGCCAGCGGGGGGCTAGCGGCATCCTACGAGCAGTACTTC
TRBD1,TRBV5-1,few,TRBJ2-7,CASSPRQGLNVEQYF,TGCGCCAGCAGCCCGAGACAGGGGCTCAACGTCGAGCAGTACTTC
TRBD2,TRBV6-4,few,TRBJ2-2,CASSDERGEGGELFF,TGTGCCAGCAGTGACGAGCGGGGGGAAGGCGGGGAGCTGTTTTTT
TRBD1,TRBV19,NA,TRBJ1-2,CASTGGPSGYTF,TGTGCCAGCACAGGGGGGCCTAGCGGCTACACCTTC
NA,TRBV28,NA,TRBJ2-7,CASSKAGSYEQYF,TGTGCCAGCAGTAAAGCCGGTTCCTACGAGCAGTACTTC
TRBD2,TRBV7-8,NA,TRBJ2-7,CASSLWAGGPDEQYF,TGTGCCAGCAGCCTCTGGGCGGGGGGGCCTGACGAGCAGTACTTC
NA,TRBV27,NA,TRBJ2-7,CASTRRVGYEQYF,TGTGCCAGCACGAGGAGGGTCGGCTACGAGCAGTACTTC
TRBD1,TRBV6-5,NA,TRBJ2-1,CASSYSTGQGFDEQFF,TGTGCCAGCAGTTACTCGACGGGACAGGGGTTTGATGAGCAGTTCTTC
NA,TRBV29-1,NA,TRBJ2-5,CSVEGQVLTQYF,TGCAGCGTTGAAGGACAAGTTCTGACCCAGTACTTC
NA,TRBV5-6,NA,TRBJ1-2,CASSLAGDYGYTF,TGTGCCAGCAGCTTGGCAGGGGACTATGGCTACACCTTC
TRBD1,TRBV2,NA,TRBJ1-1,CAGQTGDNTEAFF,TGTGCCGGACAGACAGGGGACAACACTGAAGCTTTCTTT
TRBD1,TRBV28,NA,TRBJ1-3,CASRLTGNSGNTIYF,TGTGCCAGCAGGCTGACAGGGAATTCTGGAAACACCATATATTTT
TRBD2,TRBV5-1,once,TRBJ2-3,CASSFSGGTSTDTQYF,TGCGCCAGCAGCTTTAGCGGGGGCACGAGCACAGATACGCAGTATTTT
TRBD2,TRBV7-3,NA,TRBJ2-1,CASSPRTSGNNEQFF,TGTGCCAGCAGCCCAAGGACTAGCGGAAACAATGAGCAGTTCTTC
NA,TRBV4-1,NA,TRBJ1-1,CASSQTIYTGIWNTEAFF,TGCGCCAGCAGCCAAACAATCTATACAGGGATTTGGAACACTGAAGCTTTCTTT
NA,TRBV5-4,few,TRBJ1-3,CASSLERGTAGNTIYF,TGTGCCAGCAGCTTGGAACGGGGTACGGCTGGAAACACCATATATTTT
TRBD1,TRBV18,NA,TRBJ2-2,CASSAGQVASGELFF,TGTGCCAGCTCAGCGGGACAGGTAGCATCCGGGGAGCTGTTTTTT
TRBD2,TRBV9,NA,TRBJ2-6,CASSVAALAGGPGANVLTF,TGTGCCAGCAGCGTAGCGGCCCTAGCGGGAGGGCCTGGGGCCAACGTCCTGACTTTC
NA,TRBV6-1,NA,TRBJ1-1,CASSVSRAGTEAFF,TGTGCCAGCAGTGTAAGTAGGGCGGGGACTGAAGCTTTCTTT
NA,TRBV21-1,few,TRBJ1-3,CASGARGPSGNTIYF,TGTGCCAGCGGGGCCAGAGGTCCCTCTGGAAACACCATATATTTT
TRBD2,TRBV9,NA,TRBJ2-3,CASSGPGLGTDTQYF,TGTGCCAGCAGCGGCCCGGGACTAGGTACAGATACGCAGTATTTT
NA,TRBV5-6,NA,TRBJ1-1,CASSLWGRGTEAFF,TGTGCCAGCAGCTTGTGGGGGCGAGGCACTGAAGCTTTCTTT
NA,TRBV27,NA,TRBJ2-3,CASSLVSRGDTQYF,TGTGCCAGCAGTTTAGTCTCTAGGGGTGATACGCAGTATTTT
NA,TRBV28,NA,TRBJ2-7,CASFPTGEVGYEQYF,TGTGCCAGCTTTCCTACGGGAGAAGTGGGCTACGAGCAGTACTTC
NA,TRBV29-1,NA,TRBJ2-1,CSAPSSYNEQFF,TGCAGCGCCCCTTCCTCCTACAATGAGCAGTTCTTC
NA,TRBV5-1,NA,TRBJ1-2,CASSLWFGYGYTF,TGCGCCAGCAGCTTGTGGTTCGGCTATGGCTACACCTTC
NA,TRBV4-1,NA,TRBJ1-2,CASSQHRTGYGYTF,TGCGCCAGCAGCCAACACAGGACCGGGTATGGCTACACCTTC
TRBD2,TRBV28,NA,TRBJ2-5,CASSVLRTSGGEETQYF,TGTGCCAGCAGTGTACTGAGGACTAGCGGGGGTGAAGAGACCCAGTACTTC
NA,TRBV7-3,NA,TRBJ1-1,CASSAGGGFGTEAFF,TGTGCCAGCAGCGCCGGCGGGGGATTTGGCACTGAAGCTTTCTTT
NA,TRBV9,NA,TRBJ2-7,CASSVDSAVLYEQYF,TGTGCCAGCAGCGTAGACAGTGCTGTGTTGTACGAGCAGTACTTC
NA,TRBV28,NA,TRBJ2-7,CASRRTAGYEQYF,TGTGCCAGCAGGAGAACCGCGGGGTACGAGCAGTACTTC
TRBD1,TRBV9,NA,TRBJ2-2,CASSIRTGMDTGELFF,TGTGCCAGCAGCATCCGGACAGGGATGGACACCGGGGAGCTGTTTTTT
TRBD2,TRBV5-1,NA,TRBJ2-5,CASSLGGGAFETQYF,TGCGCCAGCAGCTTGGGCGGGGGGGCATTCGAGACCCAGTACTTC
NA,TRBV7-9,NA,TRBJ1-1,CASSLSPGWLAFF,TGTGCCAGCAGCTTAAGCCCAGGGTGGTTAGCTTTCTTT
NA,TRBV7-9,NA,TRBJ2-1,CASSSLYEQFF,TGTGCCAGCAGCTCTCTGTATGAGCAGTTCTTC
TRBD1,TRBV2,NA,TRBJ2-7,CASSSEVVHRGREQYF,TGTGCCAGCAGTTCTGAGGTGGTTCACAGGGGGCGCGAGCAGTACTTC
NA,TRBV4-1,NA,TRBJ1-1,CASSGTNRGNTEAFF,TGCGCCAGCAGCGGCACCAATCGGGGGAACACTGAAGCTTTCTTT